These T cell receptor beta chains were read from a single sample in a study of T cells expressing NK-cell markers. Reanalyzing the 5' RACE reads, TCRdb keeps one entry per CDR3 protein, without DNA. In total, the table holds roughly 450,000 distinct CDR3 sequences. Sequencing was performed on blood T cells: a sorted CD56 or NKG2C T cell subset, CD4+ or CD8+ T cells, or bulk PBMC T cells (not recorded which). The receptor set was obtained from a woman between 50 and 59 years old in good health. Both conserved end residues are part of each CDR3.

cdr3_length: 14
v_call: TRBV5-1
j_call: TRBJ2-3
cdr3_aa: CASSLVLGADTQYF

cdr3_length: 15
v_call: TRBV24-1
j_call: TRBJ1-5
cdr3_aa: CATVQEGTANQPQHF

cdr3_length: 14
v_call: TRBV12-3/TRBV12-4
j_call: TRBJ2-2
cdr3_aa: CASRVEGNTGELFF

cdr3_length: 11
v_call: TRBV29-1
j_call: TRBJ1-5
cdr3_aa: CSVGTDFPQHF

cdr3_length: 17
v_call: TRBV7-2
j_call: TRBJ2-5
cdr3_aa: CASSLEQGASGQETQYF

cdr3_length: 14
v_call: TRBV7-9
j_call: TRBJ1-2
cdr3_aa: CASSLRPSRDGYTF

cdr3_length: 14
v_call: TRBV11-1
j_call: TRBJ1-1
cdr3_aa: CASSLDPVNTEAFF

cdr3_length: 14
v_call: TRBV5-5
j_call: TRBJ2-4
cdr3_aa: CASSGTGTANIQYF

cdr3_length: 15
v_call: TRBV20-1
j_call: TRBJ2-1
cdr3_aa: CSAPPQGGGYNEQFF

cdr3_length: 15
v_call: TRBV10-2
j_call: TRBJ2-5
cdr3_aa: CASSESRGQLRTQYF

cdr3_length: 18
v_call: TRBV7-9
j_call: TRBJ2-3
cdr3_aa: CASSSPTRTGMRTDTQYF

cdr3_length: 14
v_call: TRBV15
j_call: TRBJ2-1
cdr3_aa: CATSTGLAGTEQFF

cdr3_length: 11
v_call: TRBV20-1
j_call: TRBJ1-2
cdr3_aa: CSGLQGSGYTF

cdr3_length: 12
v_call: TRBV30
j_call: TRBJ2-7
cdr3_aa: CAWSVLLNEQYF

cdr3_length: 17
v_call: TRBV9
j_call: TRBJ2-1
cdr3_aa: CASSAQGGLAGDNEQFF

cdr3_length: 15
v_call: TRBV14
j_call: TRBJ2-2
cdr3_aa: CASSQWDRNTGELFF

cdr3_length: 15
v_call: TRBV12-3/TRBV12-4
j_call: TRBJ2-2
cdr3_aa: CASRLRETDTGELFF

cdr3_length: 14
v_call: TRBV5-1
j_call: TRBJ2-5
cdr3_aa: CASSSSEWQETQYF

cdr3_length: 13
v_call: TRBV7-2
j_call: TRBJ2-7
cdr3_aa: CASSSVGGYEQYF

cdr3_length: 14
v_call: TRBV29-1
j_call: TRBJ2-3
cdr3_aa: CSVLRGPNTDTQYF

cdr3_length: 16
v_call: TRBV12-3/TRBV12-4
j_call: TRBJ2-5
cdr3_aa: CASSLELREGSETQYF

cdr3_length: 19
v_call: TRBV6-5
j_call: TRBJ2-1
cdr3_aa: CASSYGGLAGGYSYNEQFF

cdr3_length: 14
v_call: TRBV7-2
j_call: TRBJ1-6
cdr3_aa: CASSLDRGRSPLHF

cdr3_length: 14
v_call: TRBV6-6
j_call: TRBJ2-5
cdr3_aa: CASSYFDRAETQYF

cdr3_length: 14
v_call: TRBV7-2
j_call: TRBJ2-5
cdr3_aa: CASSLARGRQTQYF

cdr3_length: 14
v_call: TRBV6-2/TRBV6-3
j_call: TRBJ2-1
cdr3_aa: CASSYASAYNEQFF

cdr3_length: 15
v_call: TRBV7-2
j_call: TRBJ2-3
cdr3_aa: CASSLDGRQSETQYF

cdr3_length: 14
v_call: TRBV6-2/TRBV6-3
j_call: TRBJ2-3
cdr3_aa: CASSQTGGADTQYF

cdr3_length: 17
v_call: TRBV7-9
j_call: TRBJ2-6
cdr3_aa: CASSYRARGSGANVLTF

cdr3_length: 16
v_call: TRBV24-1
j_call: TRBJ1-5
cdr3_aa: CATSDGRRGSNQPQHF

cdr3_length: 15
v_call: TRBV7-6
j_call: TRBJ1-2
cdr3_aa: CASSWRPGGNYGYTF

cdr3_length: 14
v_call: TRBV28
j_call: TRBJ2-3
cdr3_aa: CASRQRWATDTQYF

cdr3_length: 14
v_call: TRBV7-3
j_call: TRBJ2-5
cdr3_aa: CASSSSGSGETQYF

cdr3_length: 12
v_call: TRBV5-1
j_call: TRBJ2-3
cdr3_aa: CASSLLLGTQYF

cdr3_length: 15
v_call: TRBV5-6
j_call: TRBJ1-4
cdr3_aa: CASSSRWGSNEKLFF

cdr3_length: 15
v_call: TRBV12-3/TRBV12-4
j_call: TRBJ2-3
cdr3_aa: CASSLLGQGGGTQYF

cdr3_length: 16
v_call: TRBV5-5
j_call: TRBJ2-2
cdr3_aa: CASSIRARIGTGELFF

cdr3_length: 15
v_call: TRBV5-6
j_call: TRBJ2-5
cdr3_aa: CASSSLAELKETQYF

cdr3_length: 16
v_call: TRBV7-8
j_call: TRBJ2-2
cdr3_aa: CASSNPGRGWAGELFF

cdr3_length: 14
v_call: TRBV5-1
j_call: TRBJ2-4
cdr3_aa: CASTARPGGGVQYF

cdr3_length: 12
v_call: TRBV7-9
j_call: TRBJ2-7
cdr3_aa: CASSRGDYEQYF

cdr3_length: 13
v_call: TRBV12-3/TRBV12-4
j_call: TRBJ2-5
cdr3_aa: CASRRDRLETQYF

cdr3_length: 13
v_call: TRBV5-1
j_call: TRBJ2-7
cdr3_aa: CASSPAGGYEQYF

cdr3_length: 15
v_call: TRBV30
j_call: TRBJ1-1
cdr3_aa: CAWTARTGVNTEAFF

cdr3_length: 14
v_call: TRBV20-1
j_call: TRBJ2-1
cdr3_aa: CSAIRPREGLEQFF

cdr3_length: 11
v_call: TRBV6-5
j_call: TRBJ2-7
cdr3_aa: CASSRQGIQYF

cdr3_length: 15
v_call: TRBV3-1
j_call: TRBJ2-3
cdr3_aa: CASSQQGASTDTQYF

cdr3_length: 19
v_call: TRBV12-3/TRBV12-4
j_call: TRBJ2-6
cdr3_aa: CASSFLIGLGGSGANVLTF